This TCR beta chain was identified in a study of cytomegalovirus exposure and HLA in healthy donors. Study-level points and caveats: Researchers catalogued some 160 TCR beta chains as cytomegalovirus-associated. In a later analysis, compared with equally common non-associated chains, HLA-associated beta chains were more expanded. Among the CMV-associated chains, a few were confirmed in vitro as specific for CMV antigens. The classifier was said to identify cytomegalovirus status with high specificity and sensitivity.

With respect to this clone: Its antigen remains unknown.

Use of 60 Vbeta and 13 Jbeta primers characterized the PCR. TCRdb keeps only in-frame clones here, not all; method: immunoSEQ multiplex PCR. The top ten clones hold approximately 4.4% of a sample with 87,000 or so clones, roughly 79% of them seen once. The CDR3 has 13 residues. V was clipped by 0 bases and J by 6 bases, with 6 bases between them. Germline V gene lookup returns CDR1 LGHNA and CDR2 YSLEER. This receptor was obtained from a woman aged 40 to 50 in good health and CMV-seronegative. Sequencing was performed on PBMCs. This chain links TRBV4-3 with TRBJ1-5; D not resolved. The CDR3 reads CASSQDSGQPQHF. The CDR3 DNA sequence: TGCGCCAGCAGCCAAGATAGTGGTCAGCCCCAGCATTTT.